A selection of T cell receptor beta chains follows, all from one sample in a study of blood T cell repertoires in COVID-19. TCRdb's copy holds only in-frame clones and misses some; the assay was immunoSEQ multiplex PCR. The sample carries a few hundred thousand clones, approximately 83% recorded once. The source material was PBMCs or T cells enriched from blood (not recorded which). Receptors were obtained from a woman under 40 who had recovered from COVID-19. Both conserved end residues are part of each CDR3. D genes are given only for firm matches. A clone size is listed for some rows: how often the clone was seen (once, few, many), or a class if it is expanded.

>TRBV3-1/TRBV3-2|few|TRBJ1-4|TRBD1
CASSQDGTGGYEKLFF
TGTGCCAGCAGCCAAGATGGTACAGGGGGTTATGAAAAACTGTTTTTT
>TRBV3-1/TRBV3-2|once|TRBJ2-1|.
CASSQDVRGPSYNEQFF
TGTGCCAGCAGCCAAGATGTTCGCGGGCCTTCCTACAATGAGCAGTTCTTC
>TRBV11-2|.|TRBJ1-2|.
CASSPPSDGYTF
TGTGCCAGCAGCCCACCGAGCGATGGCTACACCTTC
>TRBV19|.|TRBJ1-3|.
CASRDIRNTIYF
TGTGCCAGTAGGGACATTCGAAACACCATATATTTT
>TRBV24-1|.|TRBJ2-5|.
CATSGSDQETQYF
TGTGCCACCAGTGGGTCAGATCAAGAGACCCAGTACTTC
>TRBV7-9|.|TRBJ1-1|.
CASSLEDSHEAFF
TGTGCCAGCAGCTTAGAGGACAGCCACGAAGCTTTCTTT
>TRBV2|.|TRBJ1-6|.
CASSGEVESPLHF
TGTGCCAGCAGTGGGGAGGTAGAGTCACCCCTCCACTTT
>TRBV6-5|.|TRBJ1-5|.
CASRGGSNQPQHF
TGTGCCAGCCGGGGGGGGAGCAATCAGCCCCAGCATTTT
>TRBV10-3|.|TRBJ2-1|TRBD2
CAISESPGLAGRYNEQFF
TGTGCCATCAGTGAGTCCCCGGGGCTAGCGGGACGGTACAATGAGCAGTTCTTC
>TRBV3-1/TRBV3-2|.|TRBJ2-2|.
CASSSGHLNTGELFF
TGTGCCAGCAGTTCGGGACACCTGAACACCGGGGAGCTGTTTTTT
>TRBV6-5|.|TRBJ2-3|TRBD2
CASRGLATGTDTQYF
TGTGCCAGCAGGGGACTAGCGACGGGCACAGATACGCAGTATTTT
>TRBV27|once|TRBJ2-7|TRBD2
CASSFQRGSYEQYF
TGTGCCAGCAGTTTCCAGCGGGGTTCCTACGAGCAGTACTTC
>TRBV6-5|.|TRBJ1-2|TRBD1
CASSPYRDRGYGYTF
TGTGCCAGCAGTCCCTACCGGGACAGGGGTTATGGCTACACCTTC
>TRBV28|.|TRBJ1-2|TRBD1
CASSLWGTGEGYTF
TGTGCCAGCAGTTTATGGGGGACAGGGGAAGGCTACACCTTC
>TRBV24-1|.|TRBJ2-7|.
CASRGGASDEQYF
TGTGCCAGCAGAGGGGGGGCCAGCGACGAGCAGTACTTC
>TRBV28|.|TRBJ1-5|.
CASQGTNQPQHF
TGTGCCAGCCAGGGAACCAATCAGCCCCAGCATTTT
>TRBV6-5|.|TRBJ2-1|TRBD1
CASRDTGQGNEQFF
TGTGCCAGCAGGGACACGGGACAGGGCAATGAGCAGTTCTTC
>TRBV7-9|.|TRBJ1-1|.
CASSLMGAPSPNTEAFF
TGTGCCAGCAGCTTAATGGGGGCTCCCTCCCCAAACACTGAAGCTTTCTTT
>TRBV28|few|TRBJ1-2|TRBD1
CASSLGDSHYGYTF
TGTGCCAGCAGTTTAGGGGACAGCCACTATGGCTACACCTTC
>TRBV28|.|TRBJ2-4|.
CASSPSGLLAKNIQYF
TGTGCCAGCAGTCCTTCGGGATTACTAGCCAAAAACATTCAGTACTTC
>TRBV27|.|TRBJ2-2|TRBD1
CASSLSGQGSIGELFF
TGTGCCAGCAGTTTATCGGGACAGGGCTCTATCGGGGAGCTGTTTTTT
>TRBV3-1/TRBV3-2|.|TRBJ2-5|TRBD1
CASSQDDRGTQYF
TGTGCCAGCAGCCAAGATGACAGGGGGACCCAGTACTTC
>TRBV11-2|.|TRBJ2-5|TRBD2
CASSPNRLAGAREWAQYF
TGTGCCAGCAGCCCCAATCGACTAGCGGGGGCTCGAGAATGGGCCCAGTACTTC
>TRBV20-1|.|TRBJ1-2|.
CSAPGRGYTF
TGCAGTGCTCCAGGGCGCGGCTACACCTTC
>TRBV5-4|.|TRBJ2-3|.
CASSQTAQGTDTQYF
TGTGCCAGCAGCCAAACGGCCCAGGGAACAGATACGCAGTATTTT
>TRBV4-1|.|TRBJ1-4|.
CASSQESGRGLGEKLFF
TGCGCCAGCAGCCAAGAGTCGGGGAGGGGACTGGGTGAAAAACTGTTTTTT
>TRBV9|few|TRBJ2-7|.
CASSAGEFEGRNEQYF
TGTGCCAGCAGTGCAGGGGAGTTTGAGGGGCGCAACGAGCAGTACTTC
>TRBV7-2|.|TRBJ1-6|.
CASSLTGSSYNSPLHF
TGTGCCAGCAGTTTAACAGGGAGCTCCTATAATTCACCCCTCCACTTT
>TRBV28|.|TRBJ2-7|.
CASSLPGSGYEQYF
TGTGCCAGCAGTTTACCGGGGAGCGGGTACGAGCAGTACTTC
>TRBV7-9|.|TRBJ2-7|.
CASSSRLGRDEQYF
TGTGCCAGCAGCTCCCGATTAGGCCGGGACGAGCAGTACTTC
>TRBV27|.|TRBJ1-6|.
CASSLRGSGRNSPLHF
TGTGCCAGCAGTTTAAGGGGGTCAGGGCGGAATTCACCCCTCCACTTT
>TRBV3-1/TRBV3-2|.|TRBJ2-2|.
CASSQGARAGELFF
TGTGCCAGCAGCCAAGGAGCGCGTGCTGGGGAGCTGTTTTTT
>TRBV10-3|.|TRBJ2-5|TRBD2
CAVASGSGQETQYF
TGTGCCGTGGCTAGCGGGAGCGGGCAAGAGACCCAGTACTTC
>TRBV24-1|.|TRBJ2-3|.
CATSDSRTGGRGTDTQYF
TGTGCCACCAGTGATTCAAGGACCGGGGGAAGGGGTACAGATACGCAGTATTTT
>TRBV19|.|TRBJ2-7|TRBD2
CATRTSGSYEQYF
TGTGCCACTCGGACTAGCGGCTCCTACGAGCAGTACTTC
>TRBV7-2|.|TRBJ1-2|TRBD1
CASSLLGTDLYGYTF
TGTGCCAGCAGCTTATTAGGGACAGACTTATATGGCTACACCTTC
>TRBV24-1|.|TRBJ2-3|.
CATSPGRSVTQYF
TGTGCCACCTCCCCTGGTCGCTCGGTAACGCAGTATTTT
>TRBV28|.|TRBJ1-2|TRBD1
CASSRQGDYGYTF
TGTGCCAGCAGTCGACAGGGGGACTATGGCTACACCTTC
>TRBV7-9|.|TRBJ2-1|.
CASSLDASSYNEQFF
TGTGCCAGCAGCTTAGACGCTAGCAGTTACAATGAGCAGTTCTTC
>TRBV29-1|.|TRBJ1-1|.
CSVEGRLNTEAFF
TGCAGCGTTGAAGGTCGGTTGAACACTGAAGCTTTCTTT
>TRBV30|.|TRBJ2-2|TRBD2
CAWTLAGSFTGELFF
TGTGCCTGGACTTTAGCGGGGTCCTTCACCGGGGAGCTGTTTTTT
>TRBV27|.|TRBJ1-2|.
CASGEGTPSKLYGYTF
TGTGCCAGTGGGGAGGGAACCCCGAGCAAACTCTATGGCTACACCTTC
>TRBV27|.|TRBJ2-5|TRBD2
CANSPFGGGIQETQYF
TGTGCCAACTCCCCTTTTGGCGGGGGGATTCAAGAGACCCAGTACTTC
>TRBV7-3|.|TRBJ2-5|.
CASSLGGFGQETQYF
TGTGCCAGCAGCTTAGGAGGGTTTGGTCAAGAGACCCAGTACTTC
>TRBV19|.|TRBJ1-1|.
CASNFGGQLNTEAFF
TGTGCCAGTAATTTCGGGGGGCAGTTGAACACTGAAGCTTTCTTT
>TRBV6-4|.|TRBJ2-3|.
CASSEIGRSRDTQYF
TGTGCCAGCAGTGAAATTGGCCGGAGCCGGGATACGCAGTATTTT
>TRBV27|.|TRBJ2-5|.
CASSRDSQETQYF
TGTGCCAGCAGTCGGGACTCCCAAGAGACCCAGTACTTC
>TRBV28|few|TRBJ1-1|TRBD1
CASSRTGANLNTEAFF
TGTGCCAGCAGTCGGACAGGTGCAAATCTGAACACTGAAGCTTTCTTT
>TRBV27|.|TRBJ1-1|TRBD1
CASSFIAGTGTTEAFF
TGTGCCAGCAGTTTCATCGCCGGGACAGGGACCACTGAAGCTTTCTTT
>TRBV4-2|many|TRBJ2-2|TRBD1
CASSPQQGANTGELFF
TGTGCCAGCAGCCCCCAACAGGGGGCGAACACCGGGGAGCTGTTTTTT
>TRBV11-1|.|TRBJ2-7|TRBD1
CASRYTGAVGEQYF
TGTGCCAGCAGATATACAGGGGCGGTGGGCGAGCAGTACTTC
>TRBV19|.|TRBJ1-4|.
CASRWGQVNEKLFF
TGTGCCAGTAGATGGGGCCAGGTTAATGAAAAACTGTTTTTT
>TRBV10-2|.|TRBJ2-5|.
CASSGLEQETQYF
TGCGCCAGCAGTGGACTAGAGCAAGAGACCCAGTACTTC